Here is one T cell receptor (beta chain) with its context. What it binds is not known. The method was immunoSEQ multiplex PCR; TCRdb's version includes in-frame clones alone and lacks a portion of them. The table includes approximately 130,000 clones, 89% detected once. This entry belongs to a study of T cell responses to AZD1222 COVID-19 vaccine. Study outcomes and limitations: Targets within unmutated variant regions were reportedly found for nearly half of spike-specific TCRs. Clonal diversity was possibly underestimated, and the donors were mostly white British, with more females. There were repertoire samples only from the period after the peak T cell response.

Analysis merged second doses at about 4 or about 12 weeks. The source of this sequence is an adult who received the AZD1222 COVID-19 vaccine. The material sequenced was peripheral blood, taken 28 days after the second AZD1222 dose.

The DNA for the CDR3 is TGTGCCAGCAGGGAAGGTAGCGGGCGCATCAATGAGCAGTTCTTC. It translates to CASREGSGRINEQFF. The chain links TRBV7-3 to TRBJ2-1, with 7 positions matching TRBD2. The germline V gene has CDR1 SGHTA and CDR2 FQGTGA. Trimming removed 6 bases from V and 6 bases from J; junction bases left unmatched: 11. This CDR3 contains 15 residues.